Listed here are 21 T cell receptor beta chains from one sample, sequenced in a study of blood T cell repertoires in COVID-19. Measured with immunoSEQ multiplex PCR; TCRdb has only the in-frame clones, and not every one. The repertoire has under 25,000 clones, 75% to 90% of them found once; the top ten carry approximately 2.9%. The sample comprised peripheral blood. The receptors originated from a human donor in a cohort sampled during active COVID-19.

The rearrangement uses TRBV15 and TRBJ2-1; D ambiguous. The V gene lost 2 bases and the J gene lost 0 bases, with 11 bases spanning the gap. Germline lookup yields CDR1 LNHNV and CDR2 YYDKDF (reference sequence). CDR3 length equals 16 residues. The chain's CDR3 is CATSRPSSGSYNEQFF. CDR3 in DNA: TGTGCCACCAGCAGACCCTCCTCCGGCTCCTACAATGAGCAGTTCTTC.

This chain uses TRBV5-4 with TRBJ2-5; 10 bases agree with TRBD2. The CDR3 totals 15 residues. V lost 6 bases and J lost 1; bases outside the gene matches: 6. The germline CDR1 and CDR2 sequences are SGHNT and YYREEE (reference sequence). DNA of the CDR3: TGTGCCAGCACCCTGAGGACTAGCGGCCAAGAGACCCAGTACTTC. Protein product: CASTLRTSGQETQYF. Combining the CDR3 with reference TRBV5-4 and TRBJ2-5 gives the whole variable domain ETGVTQSPTHLIKTRGQQVTLRCSSQSGHNTVSWYQQALGQGPQFIFQYYREEENGRGNFPPRFSGLQFPNYSSELNVNALELDDSALYLCASTLRTSGQETQYFGPGTRLLVL.

The chain joins TRBV19 to TRBJ2-3, with D perhaps TRBD2 (5 bases). The V gene lost 5 bases and the J gene lost 4 bases, with 13 bases spanning the gap. The CDR3 runs to 14 residues. Germline V lookup: CDR1 LNHDA, CDR2 SQIVND (reference sequence). CDR3 loop: CASSPREGADTQYF. The CDR3 DNA reads as TGTGCCAGTAGTCCCCGAGAGGGAGCAGATACGCAGTATTTT.

V usage is TRBV5-1 and J usage is TRBJ2-3; no definite D call. The germline gives CDR1 SGHRS, CDR2 YFSETQ. CDR3 length: 15 residues. V was cut by 5 bases and J by 1 base, with 14 bases left in between. CDR3 nucleotides: TGCGCCAGCAGGTCAGCTAGTCTCGGCACAGATACGCAGTATTTT. This gives the protein CASRSASLGTDTQYF.

The chain is built from TRBV6-5 and TRBJ2-6; the D gene is possibly TRBD1 (6 bases). V dropped 5 bases and J dropped 4 bases, with 9 bases sitting between them. Germline V CDR1 and CDR2: MNHEY, SVGAGI. CDR3 length: 14 amino acids. CDR3 in amino acids: CASSSTGGANVLTF. Written as DNA, the CDR3 is TGTGCCAGCAGTAGTACAGGGGGGGCCAACGTCCTGACTTTC.

This clone has just a few counts. This chain connects TRBV30 to TRBJ1-1; D perhaps matches TRBD1 (5 bases). V dropped 4 bases and J dropped 4 bases, with 16 bases sitting between them. Germline values: CDR1 GTSNPN, CDR2 SVGIG (reference sequence). The CDR3 is 14 amino acids. This CDR3 reads CAWTTGRGITEAFF. The CDR3 bases are TGTGCCTGGACCACGGGACGGGGGATCACTGAAGCTTTCTTT.

The V call is TRBV11-3, the J call TRBJ2-7; 7 nucleotides align to TRBD1. The CDR3 consists of 13 residues. The V gene end was trimmed by 5 bases and the J gene end by 2 bases; junction bases not matched to a gene: 3. Germline V lookup: CDR1 SGHNT, CDR2 YENEEA. The CDR3, as DNA: TGTGCCAGCAGCCAGGGGGTAACCTACGAGCAGTACTTC. As protein: CASSQGVTYEQYF.

V and J are TRBV29-1 and TRBJ2-5; no clear D. The CDR3 covers 12 residues. Germline CDR1 and CDR2: SQVTM and ANQGSEA. V lost 3 bases, J lost 4 bases, and 9 bases lay in between. CDR3 in amino acids: CSVDADTETQYF. The DNA of the CDR3 is TGCAGCGTTGACGCCGACACAGAGACCCAGTACTTC.

The chain employs TRBV29-1 and TRBJ2-2; the match to TRBD1 covers 7 bases. CDR1 is SQVTM, CDR2 ANQGSEA, per germline. V lost 6 bases to trimming and J lost 7 bases; unmatched junction nucleotides: 14. This CDR3 region has 15 residues. The CDR3 DNA reads TGCAGCGTAACAGGGGTCCGGAGCCGGATCGGGGAGCTGTTTTTT. It translates to CSVTGVRSRIGELFF.

The chain joins TRBV28 to TRBJ1-1; 7 bases match TRBD1. The CDR3 contains 18 residues. Germline V gene data show CDR1 as MDHEN and CDR2 as SYDVKM. V lost 3 bases, J lost 3 bases, and 16 bases stayed unmatched. The CDR3 is CASSLLLTGDGRDTEAFF. For the CDR3, the DNA is TGTGCCAGCAGTTTGTTACTTACAGGGGATGGGCGAGACACTGAAGCTTTCTTT. The full variable domain, in which reference TRBV28 and TRBJ1-1 provide the parts outside the CDR3, is DVKVTQSSRYLVKRTGEKVFLECVQDMDHENMFWYRQDPGLGLRLIYFSYDVKMKEKGDIPEGYSVSREKKERFSLILESASTNQTSMYLCASSLLLTGDGRDTEAFFGQGTRLTVV.

The V and J genes are TRBV11-3 and TRBJ2-2, with a tentative D call TRBD1 (6 bases). CDR3 size: 15 residues. V lost 8 bases and J 2 bases, leaving 15 bases between the germline ends. Germline CDR1 reads SGHNT; CDR2 reads YENEEA. As DNA, the CDR3 is TGTGCCAGCTCTTGGGCAGGGGTAAACACCGGGGAGCTGTTTTTT. Its translation: CASSWAGVNTGELFF. Based on the CDR3 plus reference TRBV11-3 and TRBJ2-2, the full variable domain is EAGVVQSPRYKIIEKKQPVAFWCNPISGHNTLYWYLQNLGQGPELLIRYENEEAVDDSQLPKDRFSAERLKGVDSTLKIQPAELGDSAVYLCASSWAGVNTGELFFGEGSRLTVL.

The chain is built from TRBV2 and TRBJ1-6, with TRBD1 matching over 9 bases. V lost 6 bases and J lost 7; bases outside the gene matches: 4. Germline V lookup: CDR1 SNHLY, CDR2 FYNNEI. CDR3 size: 14 residues. In DNA, the CDR3 is TGTGCCAGCAGCGACGGACAGGGGAATTCACCCCTCCACTTT. Its protein product is CASSDGQGNSPLHF.

The chain combines TRBV19 with TRBJ2-1; D might be TRBD2 (6 bases). This CDR3 has 13 residues. With 4 bases removed from V and 10 bases from J, the gap between germline ends came to 14 bases. Germline CDR1 and CDR2: LNHDA and SQIVND (reference sequence). DNA of the CDR3: TGTGCCAGTAGTAGATTCAGGGCGGGAGAGCAGTTCTTC. It specifies CASSRFRAGEQFF.

The chain has TRBV19 and TRBJ2-2; perhaps TRBD2 as D (6 bases). Germline values: CDR1 LNHDA, CDR2 SQIVND (reference sequence). The CDR3 length is 15 residues. The V end was cut by 3 bases, the J end by 1 base, with 9 bases between. Here the CDR3 reads CASSISGGNTGELFF. The CDR3 bases are TGTGCCAGTAGTATTAGCGGAGGGAACACCGGGGAGCTGTTTTTT.

This chain connects TRBV18 to TRBJ1-1, with 8 bases that match TRBD1. The CDR3 has 15 residues. V dropped 2 bases and J dropped 5; count of bases not matched to a gene: 7. Germline V lookup: CDR1 KGHSH, CDR2 LQKENI. CDR3 region: CASSPRTGGGTEAFF. The CDR3 DNA sequence: TGTGCCAGCTCACCAAGAACAGGGGGAGGGACTGAAGCTTTCTTT.

This clone was counted once. The gene calls are TRBV5-8 and TRBJ1-2; D is unresolved. The CDR3 is 16 amino acids. From germline, CDR1 is SGHTS and CDR2 YDEGEE. Trimming left V 0 bases short and J 5 bases short, with 17 bases between. CDR3 sequence: CASSLERRWRAYGYTF. In nucleotides, the CDR3 is TGTGCCAGCAGCTTGGAGAGGAGGTGGAGGGCTTATGGCTACACCTTC.

This rearrangement joins TRBV3-1 (or the pseudogene TRBV3-2) to TRBJ2-3; D is undetermined. The V end was cut by 4 bases, the J end by 4 bases, with 12 bases between. The CDR3 totals 14 residues. From germline, CDR1 is LGHDT and CDR2 YNNKEL (reference sequence). Here the CDR3 reads CASSPELVADTQYF. CDR3 DNA sequence: TGTGCCAGCAGCCCAGAGCTAGTTGCAGATACGCAGTATTTT.

This chain uses TRBV7-9 with TRBJ1-1; D not certain. Trimming stripped 0 bases from V and 0 bases from J, with 11 bases between. CDR3 length: 16 residues. The V gene's germline CDR1 is SEHNR and CDR2 FQNEAQ (reference sequence). Here the CDR3 DNA reads TGTGCCAGCAGCTTAGCGCGAGGAGGGTTGAACACTGAAGCTTTCTTT. The encoded protein is CASSLARGGLNTEAFF.

V gene TRBV6-1 combines with J gene TRBJ1-3; 7 bases agree with TRBD1. This CDR3 is 14 amino acids long. The germline gives CDR1 MNHNS, CDR2 SASEGT. V lost 2 bases and J lost 2; bases outside the gene matches: 0. The CDR3 region has the DNA TGTGCCAGCAGTGAACAGGGGGCTGGAAACACCATATATTTT. Translating it yields CASSEQGAGNTIYF.

The V call is TRBV4-2, the J call TRBJ2-1; 13 nucleotides line up with TRBD2. The CDR3 is 15 residues long. V lost 4 bases, J lost 6 bases, and 3 bases stayed unmatched. The germline gives CDR1 LGHNA, CDR2 YNFKEQ. As DNA, the CDR3 is TGTGCCAGCAGCCCAACTAGCGGGAGGGGCAATGAGCAGTTCTTC. Translated: CASSPTSGRGNEQFF.

The chain is built from TRBV3-1 (or the pseudogene TRBV3-2) and TRBJ2-1; D is perhaps TRBD2 (6 bases). The germline V and J ends were trimmed by 2 bases and 0 bases, with 11 bases remaining between them. The germline V gene encodes CDR1 LGHDT and CDR2 YNNKEL (reference sequence). This CDR3 spans 16 amino acids. The CDR3 DNA is TGTGCCAGCAGCCAACGGCTAGCGCGCTCCTACAATGAGCAGTTCTTC. Translation: CASSQRLARSYNEQFF.